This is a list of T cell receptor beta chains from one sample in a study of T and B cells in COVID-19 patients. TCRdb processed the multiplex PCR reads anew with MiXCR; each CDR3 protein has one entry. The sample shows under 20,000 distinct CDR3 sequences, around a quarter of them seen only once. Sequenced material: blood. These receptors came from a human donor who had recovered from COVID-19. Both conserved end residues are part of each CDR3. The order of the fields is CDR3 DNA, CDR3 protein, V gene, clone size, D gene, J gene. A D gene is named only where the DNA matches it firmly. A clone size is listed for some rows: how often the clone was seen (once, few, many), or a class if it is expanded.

DNA: TGTGCCAGCAGTTTATTTGAGGGCTACTATGGCTACACCTTC; CDR3: CASSLFEGYYGYTF; V: TRBV27; size: few; D: -; J: TRBJ1-2
DNA: TGTGCCAGCAGTTTCGCGGGACAGGGTAGCGGGGAGCTGTTTTTT; CDR3: CASSFAGQGSGELFF; V: TRBV12-3/TRBV12-4; size: medium-sized; D: TRBD1; J: TRBJ2-2
DNA: TGTGCCAGCAGCCGTGGCGAAACCTACACCGGGGAGCTGTTTTTT; CDR3: CASSRGETYTGELFF; V: TRBV28; size: few; D: -; J: TRBJ2-2
DNA: TGTGCCAGCAGTCACCACAGGGAGAATGAGCAGTTCTTC; CDR3: CASSHHRENEQFF; V: TRBV7-3; size: -; D: -; J: TRBJ2-1
DNA: TGTGCCAGCAGTTACGGACAGGGGATTGGCACTGAAGCTTTCTTT; CDR3: CASSYGQGIGTEAFF; V: TRBV6-2/TRBV6-3; size: few; D: TRBD1; J: TRBJ1-1
DNA: TGTGCCAGCTCACCACCGACAGGGAACACTGAAGCTTTCTTT; CDR3: CASSPPTGNTEAFF; V: TRBV18; size: few; D: -; J: TRBJ1-1
DNA: TGTGCCAGCAGACAAGGGGCCGGCGGGCCCCAGCATTTT; CDR3: CASRQGAGGPQHF; V: TRBV6-5; size: few; D: -; J: TRBJ1-5
DNA: TGCAGCGTTGAAGCGACGCGGGAGGGCCTTAGGGATGAGCAGTTCTTC; CDR3: CSVEATREGLRDEQFF; V: TRBV29-1; size: -; D: TRBD2; J: TRBJ2-1
DNA: TGTGCCAGCAGAGCGCGTGCGCCAAATGAGCAGTTCTTC; CDR3: CASRARAPNEQFF; V: TRBV6-2/TRBV6-3; size: many; D: -; J: TRBJ2-1
DNA: TGCAGCGTGTCAATGGGTTCGGGCGAGCAGTACTTC; CDR3: CSVSMGSGEQYF; V: TRBV29-1; size: medium-sized; D: -; J: TRBJ2-7
DNA: TGTGCCACCTCCATAGCGGGAGGGGTGCATGAGCAGTTCTTC; CDR3: CATSIAGGVHEQFF; V: TRBV24-1; size: many; D: TRBD2; J: TRBJ2-1
DNA: TGTGCCAGCAGTTACTTGGGGACAGGGATCTATGGCTACACCTTC; CDR3: CASSYLGTGIYGYTF; V: TRBV6-5; size: -; D: TRBD1; J: TRBJ1-2
DNA: TGTGCCACCAGCAGAGACCCCGACAGGGCCTCCACCATATATTTT; CDR3: CATSRDPDRASTIYF; V: TRBV15; size: -; D: TRBD1; J: TRBJ1-3
DNA: TGTGCCAGCAGCCCAGTTATCGGGACTAGCGGGGACGGGGAGCTGTTTTTT; CDR3: CASSPVIGTSGDGELFF; V: TRBV7-6; size: many; D: TRBD2; J: TRBJ2-2
DNA: TGTGCCAGCAGTTACTCGGGACAGGGAATCGCCAATGAGCAGTTCTTC; CDR3: CASSYSGQGIANEQFF; V: TRBV6-6; size: many; D: TRBD1; J: TRBJ2-1
DNA: TGTGCCAGCAGCGCAGGGGGCTACGGTGAAGCTTTCTTT; CDR3: CASSAGGYGEAFF; V: TRBV5-6; size: -; D: TRBD1; J: TRBJ1-1
DNA: TGCGCCAGCAGCTTGGTAGGGACAGGGGAGGGGGATACGCAGTATTTT; CDR3: CASSLVGTGEGDTQYF; V: TRBV5-1; size: -; D: TRBD1; J: TRBJ2-3
DNA: TGTGCCAGCAGTTCTCAAACTTGGGACACCTTCTACGAGCAGTACTTC; CDR3: CASSSQTWDTFYEQYF; V: TRBV6-5; size: many; D: -; J: TRBJ2-7
DNA: TGTGCCTCCTCGACACAGTCCACCACCGGGGAGCTGTTTTTT; CDR3: CASSTQSTTGELFF; V: TRBV12-3/TRBV12-4; size: medium-sized; D: -; J: TRBJ2-2
DNA: TGTGCCTGGTACAGGGGAAATGGCTACACCTTC; CDR3: CAWYRGNGYTF; V: TRBV30; size: many; D: TRBD1; J: TRBJ1-2
DNA: TGTGCCACCAGTGAAAGCGGAACTTACGAGCAGTACTTC; CDR3: CATSESGTYEQYF; V: TRBV24-1; size: few; D: -; J: TRBJ2-7
DNA: TGTGCCAGCAGCTTAGTGCGACAGGGTGAAGCTTTCTTT; CDR3: CASSLVRQGEAFF; V: TRBV11-1; size: medium-sized; D: TRBD1; J: TRBJ1-1
DNA: TGTGCCAGCAGTGCTCGACTAGCGGGAGCCCGCGAGCAGTACTTC; CDR3: CASSARLAGAREQYF; V: TRBV28; size: -; D: TRBD2; J: TRBJ2-7
DNA: TGTGCCAGCAGCGCAGGGACAGCGAACACCGGGGAGCTGTTTTTT; CDR3: CASSAGTANTGELFF; V: TRBV11-2; size: few; D: TRBD1; J: TRBJ2-2
DNA: TGTGCCATCAGTGACTCGCGGGCCCGCACAGATACGCAGTATTTT; CDR3: CAISDSRARTDTQYF; V: TRBV10-3; size: few; D: -; J: TRBJ2-3
DNA: TGTGCCAGCAGCTTCAGGGGGCGGTACGAGCAGTACTTC; CDR3: CASSFRGRYEQYF; V: TRBV7-9; size: -; D: TRBD1; J: TRBJ2-7
DNA: TGTGCCAGCAGTGCGTCCGGGAGCACTGAAGCTTTCTTT; CDR3: CASSASGSTEAFF; V: TRBV6-2/TRBV6-3; size: few; D: -; J: TRBJ1-1
DNA: TGTGCCAGCTCACCTATAGGACAGAACTACGAGCAGTACTTC; CDR3: CASSPIGQNYEQYF; V: TRBV18; size: few; D: -; J: TRBJ2-7
DNA: TGTGCCACCCGGGCCCCGGGACTGCGCTACGAGCAGTACTTC; CDR3: CATRAPGLRYEQYF; V: TRBV27; size: many; D: -; J: TRBJ2-7
DNA: TGTGCCAGCAGCCTCCCCCCAGCGGGGGGGAGGGAGACCCAGTACTTC; CDR3: CASSLPPAGGRETQYF; V: TRBV5-6; size: few; D: TRBD2; J: TRBJ2-5